Below are 18 T cell receptor beta chains sequenced from a single sample in a study of T cells in Graves' hyperthyroidism and ophthalmopathy. Amplification yielded TCR beta CDR3 regions, with RNA transcripts as the source. First-round RT-PCR targeting the TCR CDR3 was performed with the HTBI primer set. TCRdb re-analysed the multiplex PCR reads in MiXCR, keeping a single row per CDR3 protein. The table has fewer than 450,000 distinct CDR3 sequences, roughly an eighth seen once. The specimen sequenced was blood. These receptors were taken from a man in his fifties with Graves' ophthalmopathy.

This clonotype was seen repeatedly, ten times or more. V is TRBV5-5 and J is TRBJ2-5; 9 bases are shared with TRBD1. Germline CDR1 SGHKS, CDR2 YYEKEE (reference sequence). CDR3 length: 14 residues. J lost 4 bases, V lost 4 bases, and 5 bases had no gene match. CDR3 nucleotide sequence: TGTGCCAGCAGCGACAGGGGGGGGCGAGAGACCCAGTACTTC. Translated: CASSDRGGRETQYF.

The sample holds many counts of this clonotype. The rearrangement links TRBV9 to TRBJ1-2, with a weak D call TRBD1 (5 bases). The CDR3 length is 15 residues. Germline CDR1 and CDR2: SGDLS and YYNGEE. V lost 0 bases and J 2 bases, leaving 11 bases between the germline ends. This CDR3 reads CASSVGQGNNYGYTF. CDR3 DNA: TGTGCCAGCAGCGTAGGTCAGGGAAACAACTATGGCTACACCTTC.

There are many counts of this clonotype. The chain carries TRBV11-2 and TRBJ1-1; D uncertain. CDR1 and CDR2 (germline): SGHAT, FQNNGV. This CDR3 contains 11 residues. V was cut by 5 bases and J by 8 bases, with 9 bases left in between. This chain's CDR3 is CASSPAVEAFF. The CDR3 DNA follows: TGTGCCAGCAGCCCGGCGGTAGAAGCTTTCTTT.

The rearrangement uses TRBV5-5 and TRBJ2-7, with 9 nucleotides matching TRBD2. The J segment lost 4 bases and the V segment lost 1 base, leaving 9 bases of the junction unmatched. This CDR3 has 16 residues. Per germline, CDR1 SGHKS and CDR2 YYEKEE (reference sequence). CDR3 amino acids: CASSLRGAGGSYEQYF. In DNA form, the CDR3 reads TGTGCCAGCAGCTTGCGGGGAGCGGGAGGATCATACGAGCAGTACTTC. Full variable domain (remainder filled in from reference TRBV5-5 and TRBJ2-7): DAGVTQSPTHLIKTRGQQVTLRCSPISGHKSVSWYQQVLGQGPQFIFQYYEKEERGRGNFPDRFSARQFPNYSSELNVNALLLGDSALYLCASSLRGAGGSYEQYFGPGTRLTVT.

The table lists this clonotype with many counts. J is TRBJ2-5 and V is TRBV20-1, with unresolved D. V lost 4 bases to trimming and J lost 3 bases, with 12 bases between them. The CDR3 extends over 13 amino acids. Germline CDR1 DFQATT, CDR2 SNEGSKA (reference sequence). CDR3 sequence: CSATLGAKETQYF. The CDR3 DNA is TGCAGTGCTACGTTGGGCGCCAAAGAGACCCAGTACTTC.

This chain links TRBV6-1 with TRBJ2-3; 11 nucleotides line up with TRBD2. V dropped 3 bases and J dropped 9; count of bases not matched to a gene: 5. The CDR3 has 14 residues. Germline V gene data show CDR1 as MNHNS and CDR2 as SASEGT. CDR3 protein: CASSERLAGRTQYF. CDR3 DNA: TGTGCCAGCAGTGAGAGACTAGCGGGAAGGACGCAGTATTTT.

This clonotype showed up many times. The V and J genes are TRBV30 and TRBJ2-1; D remains unclear. This CDR3 has 14 amino acids. The V end lost 4 bases, the J end lost 0 bases, and 10 bases lay between the germline ends. The germline gives CDR1 GTSNPN, CDR2 SVGIG (reference sequence). CDR3: CAWTGGFSYNEQFF. Written as DNA, the CDR3 is TGTGCCTGGACAGGTGGGTTCTCCTACAATGAGCAGTTCTTC.

This chain connects TRBV19 to TRBJ2-1; possible D gene TRBD2, 6 bases. Germline lookup yields CDR1 LNHDA and CDR2 SQIVND (reference sequence). The V and J ends lost 4 bases and 8 bases respectively, with 12 bases between them. There are 13 residues in the CDR3. CDR3 DNA: TGTGCCAGTAGTACCGGGAGTTCAGATGAGCAGTTCTTC. Amino acids: CASSTGSSDEQFF. Supplemented by reference TRBV19 and TRBJ2-1, the full variable domain reads DGGITQSPKYLFRKEGQNVTLSCEQNLNHDAMYWYRQDPGQGLRLIYYSQIVNDFQKGDIAEGYSVSREKKESFPLTVTSAQKNPTAFYLCASSTGSSDEQFFGPGTRLTVL.

This clonotype showed up many times. The chain recombines TRBV3-1 with TRBJ2-3, with 15 bases identical to TRBD2. Germline CDR1 LGHDT, CDR2 YNNKEL (reference sequence). CDR3 length: 16 residues. The trim removed 4 bases at V and 8 bases at J, leaving 7 bases unmatched. The CDR3 nucleotides read TGTGCCAGCAGCCCTCCGGGACTAGCGGGAGGAAGTACGCAGTATTTT. This encodes CASSPPGLAGGSTQYF.

The chain links TRBV19 to TRBJ2-3; a weak D match, TRBD2 (6 bases). Germline CDR1 is LNHDA and CDR2 is SQIVND (reference sequence). V was shortened by 6 bases and J by 4 bases, with 14 bases between the two germline ends. The CDR3 totals 14 residues. The DNA for the CDR3 is TGTGCCAGTAGACGGCGGGACCCCCCAGATACGCAGTATTTT. This translates into CASRRRDPPDTQYF.

In its sample, this clonotype was seen a few times. The rearrangement uses TRBV6-1 and TRBJ2-1; D may be TRBD1 (6 bases). CDR3 length: 12 amino acids. CDR1 and CDR2 (germline): MNHNS, SASEGT. V lost 6 bases to trimming and J lost 6 bases, with 9 bases between them. The CDR3 region is CASRWTANEQFF. The CDR3 DNA follows: TGTGCCAGCAGATGGACAGCCAATGAGCAGTTCTTC.

This clonotype was seen more than once but under ten times. The chain has TRBV4-1 and TRBJ2-1, with TRBD2 identical over 14 bases. V trimming: 1 base; J trimming: 0 bases; junction bases outside the gene matches: 5. Germline V CDR1 and CDR2: MGHRA, YSYEKL. This CDR3 has 19 amino acids. As DNA, the CDR3 is TGCGCCAGCAGCCAAGGGACTAGCGGGGGGTTGGGCTCCTACAATGAGCAGTTCTTC. It specifies CASSQGTSGGLGSYNEQFF.

The chain links TRBV29-1 to TRBJ1-2; TRBD1 is a possible D gene (5 bases). Per the germline V gene, CDR1 is SQVTM and CDR2 is ANQGSEA. This CDR3 contains 11 residues. Trimming stripped 1 base from V and 9 bases from J, with 9 bases between. CDR3 sequence reads: CSVEGGGSYTF. CDR3 sequence (DNA): TGCAGCGTTGAAGGGGGCGGCAGCTACACCTTC.

This clonotype was observed many times. The chain has TRBV27 and TRBJ2-7, with 7 bases aligning to TRBD2. In germline, CDR1 is MNHEY, CDR2 SMNVEV (reference sequence). The CDR3 extends over 14 amino acids. Germline trimming cut 2 bases from V and 5 bases from J; bases unmatched to any gene: 6. The CDR3 DNA follows: TGTGCCAGCAGTTTAGTCGGGAGGCTCGACGAGCAGTACTTC. Translating it yields CASSLVGRLDEQYF.

This clonotype came up many times. This chain joins TRBV18 and TRBJ1-1; D unresolved. The CDR3 has 14 residues. Germline V CDR1 and CDR2: KGHSH, LQKENI. V lost 3 bases, J lost 3 bases, and 11 bases lay in between. The CDR3 is CASSPQVGDTEAFF. The CDR3 DNA reads as TGTGCCAGCTCACCCCAAGTCGGGGACACTGAAGCTTTCTTT.

The chain carries TRBV29-1 and TRBJ1-1, with D hard to call. V gave up 2 bases and J gave up 8 bases, with 6 bases separating them. The V gene's germline CDR1 is SQVTM and CDR2 ANQGSEA. The CDR3 totals 10 residues. The CDR3: CSVELNEAFF. The CDR3 nucleotides read TGCAGCGTTGAATTAAACGAAGCTTTCTTT.

This clonotype has just a few counts. This chain joins TRBV3-1 and TRBJ2-1, with a weak D call TRBD1 (5 bases). CDR3 size: 16 residues. V was cut by 3 bases and J by 5 bases, with 17 bases left in between. The germline V gene encodes CDR1 LGHDT and CDR2 YNNKEL (reference sequence). The CDR3 DNA is TGTGCCAGCAGCCATCTCCGGACAAAGTTACACAATGAGCAGTTCTTC. Protein: CASSHLRTKLHNEQFF.

This clonotype was counted many times. This chain links TRBV20-1 with TRBJ2-7, with D maybe TRBD1 (6 bases). The CDR3 length is 16 residues. Between the trimmed V and J ends, which lost 0 bases and 3 bases, there was a span of 18 bases. The germline gives CDR1 DFQATT, CDR2 SNEGSKA (reference sequence). The CDR3 bases are TGCAGTGCTAGAGATCCTATAACAGGGATGCGCTACGAGCAGTACTTC. As protein: CSARDPITGMRYEQYF.